The entry below gives a single T cell receptor (beta chain) sequence along with its context. Its antigen is as yet unknown. Primers: 60 Vbeta forward and 13 Jbeta reverse. Repertoires were generated with immunoSEQ multiplex PCR, while TCRdb's copy carries only in-frame clones and drops some. Of approximately 69,000 clones in the sample, roughly 80% are singletons; the top ten hold about a fifth. Per the germline V gene, CDR1 is MNHEY and CDR2 is SVGAGI. Unmatched junction bases numbered 5, after V lost 0 bases and J lost 5 bases. CDR3 length equals 15 residues. These data come from a study of cytomegalovirus exposure and HLA in healthy donors. Study-wide results and limits: There were a few CMV-associated chains whose specificity for CMV antigens was confirmed in vitro. An analysis done earlier found most TCR beta V segments productive about 87% or about 30% of the time. V- and J-gene trimming of TCR beta was linked (in a later analysis) to a missense DCLRE1C variant. Reportedly, fewer N-insertions than the approximately 650-donor mean appeared in an Asian-associated ancestry cluster in a later analysis.

This rearrangement joins TRBV6-5 to TRBJ2-7; 9 nucleotides line up with TRBD2. Sample: PBMCs. The TCR sequence derives from a woman aged 30 to 39 in good health and CMV-seropositive. This CDR3 is CASSYSLAGKNEQYF. CDR3 nucleotide sequence: TGTGCCAGCAGTTACTCGCTAGCGGGGAAGAACGAGCAGTACTTC.